This T cell receptor beta chain was captured in a study of T-cell reconstitution after alpha-beta-depleted transplantation in children (dated by TCRdb to the mid-2010s). General notes on the study: The study quantitatively tracked T-cell immune reconstitution after TCRalphabeta/CD19-depleted allogeneic hematopoietic cell transplantation in children using TCR repertoire profiling.

V and J are truncated by 5 bases and 0 bases respectively, leaving an intervening sequence of 17 bases. The CDR3 numbers 15 residues from cysteine through valine. Here the CDR3 DNA is all that survives: 45 bases in frame from base 1. CDR1 DFQATT and CDR2 SNEGSKA were looked up in the germline V gene (reference sequence). This clonotype was counted at least ten times. Its antigen is not yet known. Nothing much larger sits one base from this clone, and base qualities are not available. Library generation was performed with PCR. Data came from an Illumina HiSeq 2500. To normalize quantification of the TCRbeta repertoire, the TCR libraries were built with molecular barcoding that relied on unique molecular identifiers. Clones were called with MiXCR by TCRdb after fastp trimmed the public reads at Q25, and only in-frame beta chains were retained. Entries that share a CDR3 protein sequence are merged under the most common genes and DNA. The sample contains about 640,000 distinct CDR3 sequences, approximately 15% of them found a single time. The ten largest clones represent 0.8% to 1.1% of the sample.

The receptor's source is a human donor who donated a stem cell graft to a child with acute myeloid leukemia. This specimen was PBMCs from the stem cell graft donor, taken from the stem cell graft. The rearrangement combines TRBV20-1 with TRBJ2-7; a weak D assignment points to TRBD2 (5 bases agree). The encoded CDR3 is CSASRLTGYSYEQYV. The nucleotides are TGCAGTGCTTCCCGTCTGACGGGGTACTCCTACGAGCAGTACGTC.